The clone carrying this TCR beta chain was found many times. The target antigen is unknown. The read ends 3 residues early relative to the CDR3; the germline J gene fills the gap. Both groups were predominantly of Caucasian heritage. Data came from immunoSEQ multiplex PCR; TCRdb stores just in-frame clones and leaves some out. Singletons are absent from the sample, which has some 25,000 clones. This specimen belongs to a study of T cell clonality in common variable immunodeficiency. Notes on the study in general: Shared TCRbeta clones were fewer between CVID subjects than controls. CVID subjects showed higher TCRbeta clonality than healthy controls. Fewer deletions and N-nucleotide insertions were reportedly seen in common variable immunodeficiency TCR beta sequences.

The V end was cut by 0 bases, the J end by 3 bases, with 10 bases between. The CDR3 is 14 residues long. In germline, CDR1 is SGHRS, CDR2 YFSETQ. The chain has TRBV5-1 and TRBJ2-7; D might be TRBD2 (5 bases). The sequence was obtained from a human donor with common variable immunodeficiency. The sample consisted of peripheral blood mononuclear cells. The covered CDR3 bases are TGCGCCAGCAGCTTGGATCTAGCCGTCTACGAG. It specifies CASSLDLAVYE. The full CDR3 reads CASSLDLAVYEQYF.